This T cell receptor (beta chain) was identified in a study of blood T cell repertoires in COVID-19. Turning to the study itself: The United States, Italy and Spain provided the acute and convalescent COVID-19 samples. T cells, B-cell-depleted T cells, or PBMCs supplied cDNA or gDNA.

Trimming removed 2 bases at V and 8 bases at J, with 11 bases between. The CDR3 spans 13 residues. CDR1 and CDR2 from the germline V gene are KGHDR and SFDVKD. Methods used by the authors: From reference gene primer amplification, estimates of nucleated cell counts were derived. This table comes from immunoSEQ multiplex PCR, and its TCRdb copy is limited to in-frame clones, with some not included. V, J and clone size are taken as reported in that table, and D and trimming were inferred from the DNA itself. The sample has about 88,000 clones; around 87% are singletons. Input material: peripheral blood. This receptor was obtained from a male donor with acute or convalescent COVID-19. V usage is TRBV24-1 and J usage is TRBJ1-1, with D possibly being TRBD1 (6 bases). The CDR3 region is CATSDYLQGEAFF. CDR3 nucleotides: TGTGCCACCAGTGATTACCTACAGGGAGAAGCTTTCTTT.